This TCR beta chain was captured by sequencing in a study of blood T cells in healthy people across ages. The CDR3 spans 14 residues. Germline V lookup: CDR1 MNHEY, CDR2 SVGEGT. Trimming cost V 7 bases and J 4 bases, with 17 bases left between them. As to this clonotype: No antigen is known for it.

Points from the study as a whole: Older age went with lower TCR beta diversity per million T cells, in a roughly linear way.

A second PCR, run for roughly 7 to 12 cycles, used a sample-barcoded 5' primer plus a J-beta primer mix. One entry per CDR3 protein, called by TCRdb with MiXCR from the 5' RACE reads. The table includes some 800,000 distinct CDR3 sequences, 44% detected once. The sample comprised blood. The chain couples TRBV6-2 or TRBV6-3 to TRBJ2-7, with D possibly called TRBD1 or TRBD2 (5 bases each). This receptor was taken from a man aged 55 to 70 in good health. The CDR3 DNA reads TGTGCCAGCAATGCTTGGGGACGGCGGTACGAGCAGTACTTC. Its protein is CASNAWGRRYEQYF.